One and the same sample provided the 26 T cell receptor beta chains below, sequenced in a study of shared clonotypes between healthy human individuals. TCRdb's copy holds only in-frame clones and misses some; the assay was immunoSEQ multiplex PCR. The table lists fewer than 2.5 million clones, approximately 93% of them singletons. The sequenced material came from naive CD4+ T cells from PBMCs. The subset was: CD45RA+ positively selected. These receptors all come from a man younger than 30 in good health. Some clones in this sample may be carry-over from other donors' samples.

The rearrangement uses TRBV6-5 and TRBJ2-7, with 12 bases that match TRBD2. Per germline, CDR1 MNHEY and CDR2 SVGAGI. This CDR3 spans 16 amino acids. The trim removed 0 bases at V and 6 bases at J, leaving 6 bases unmatched. The CDR3 nucleotides are TGTGCCAGCAGTTACTCGACGCGGGGACTAGCGGGCGAGCAGTACTTC. Its translation is CASSYSTRGLAGEQYF.

CDR3 in amino acids: CASSEEGGGYEQYF. DNA of the CDR3: TGTGCCAGCAGTGAAGAGGGGGGCGGCTACGAGCAGTACTTC. This sequence joins TRBV2 and TRBJ2-7; the D call may be TRBD1 or TRBD2 (6 bases each). Trimming left V 1 base short and J 3 bases short, with 10 bases between. The CDR3 is made up of 14 amino acids. The V gene's germline CDR1 is SNHLY and CDR2 FYNNEI.

V is TRBV11-2 and J is TRBJ2-3; D gene uncertain. V gave up 5 bases and J gave up 5 bases, with 11 bases separating them. Germline CDR1 SGHAT, CDR2 FQNNGV. There are 13 residues in the CDR3. The CDR3 DNA is TGTGCCAGCAGCCCTTCCCGACAAGATACGCAGTATTTT. This translates into CASSPSRQDTQYF.

V is TRBV6-4 and J is TRBJ1-4; D gene unclear. V was clipped by 7 bases and J by 0 bases, with 18 bases between them. The germline V gene has CDR1 MRHNA and CDR2 SNTAGT. The CDR3 covers 17 residues. In DNA form, the CDR3 reads TGTGCCAGCATCGGGGATCCGGACCGGACAACTAATGAAAAACTGTTTTTT. The encoded protein is CASIGDPDRTTNEKLFF.

The chain recombines TRBV4-1 with TRBJ2-5; 8 nucleotides align to TRBD1. The CDR3 length is 15 residues. CDR1 is MGHRA, CDR2 YSYEKL, per germline. V lost 0 bases, J lost 4 bases, and 4 bases stayed unmatched. The CDR3 loop reads CASSQETGAGETQYF. As DNA, the CDR3 is TGCGCCAGCAGCCAAGAGACAGGGGCAGGAGAGACCCAGTACTTC.

This clone has only a few counts. The gene calls are TRBV14 and TRBJ2-1; TRBD2 matches 12 bases. Germline values: CDR1 SGHDN, CDR2 FVKESK. The trim removed 4 bases at V and 8 bases at J, leaving 0 bases unmatched. The CDR3 sequence is 13 residues long. As DNA, the CDR3 is TGTGCCAGCAGCCCTAGCGGGAGGGATGAGCAGTTCTTC. Translation: CASSPSGRDEQFF.

The rearrangement links TRBV2 to TRBJ2-7; 12 nucleotides match TRBD1. Trimming took 6 bases from V and 6 from J; bases not matched to a gene: 6. The length of the CDR3 is 14 residues. Germline V gene sequence: CDR1 SNHLY, CDR2 FYNNEI. For the CDR3, the DNA is TGTGCCAGCAGCATAGGGACAGGGGGCGTCGAGCAGTACTTC. It codes for CASSIGTGGVEQYF.

A note on this clone: The sample has other DNA sequences that encode this CDR3 too. The chain is built from TRBV5-1 and TRBJ2-7; 10 positions match TRBD1. Looked up from germline, CDR1 is SGHRS and CDR2 is YFSETQ. The V segment lost 0 bases and the J segment 4 bases; nucleotides outside the gene matches: 4. CDR3 length: 15 amino acids. CDR3 protein: CASSLGPGQGYEQYF. The DNA for the CDR3 is TGCGCCAGCAGCTTGGGGCCGGGACAGGGGTACGAGCAGTACTTC.

CDR3 DNA sequence: TGTGCCAGCAGGGAACAGGGCTCACCAGAGGGGGACATTCAGTACTTC. It encodes CASREQGSPEGDIQYF. The rearrangement links TRBV5-4 to TRBJ2-4; the D gene is possibly TRBD1 (6 bases). In germline, CDR1 is SGHNT, CDR2 YYREEE (reference sequence). Trimming cost V 5 bases and J 8 bases, with 23 bases left between them. CDR3 size: 16 residues.

The chain links TRBV29-1 to TRBJ2-1; no reliable D call. The CDR3 consists of 11 residues. V was shortened by 1 base and J by 7 bases, with 5 bases between the two germline ends. Germline V CDR1 and CDR2: SQVTM, ANQGSEA. The CDR3 protein is CSVEVGNEQFF. CDR3 coding DNA: TGCAGCGTTGAAGTAGGAAATGAGCAGTTCTTC.

This chain links TRBV19 with TRBJ2-2, with 7 bases identical to TRBD1. There are 14 residues in the CDR3. J gave up 6 bases and V 3 bases, and 4 bases lay outside the gene matches. Germline lookup yields CDR1 LNHDA and CDR2 SQIVND (reference sequence). The CDR3 protein is CASSITGTAGELFF. The CDR3, as DNA: TGTGCCAGTAGTATTACCGGGACAGCCGGGGAGCTGTTTTTT.

As regards this clone: The sample carries other DNA sequences with the same CDR3. The chain uses TRBV30 and TRBJ1-2; maybe TRBD1 (5 bases). This CDR3 has 13 residues. The germline V gene has CDR1 GTSNPN and CDR2 SVGIG (reference sequence). The V and J ends lost 0 bases and 4 bases respectively, with 9 bases between them. The CDR3: CAWSVGQGYGYTF. CDR3 in DNA: TGTGCCTGGAGTGTAGGCCAGGGCTATGGCTACACCTTC.

The gene calls are TRBV12-5 and TRBJ2-2; 11 nucleotides match TRBD2. This CDR3 has 16 residues. V dropped 5 bases and J dropped 7; count of bases not matched to a gene: 9. CDR1 and CDR2 (germline): LGHNT, FRNRAP. DNA of the CDR3: TGTGCTAGTGGTGTCACTAGCGGGAGTCTATTCGGGGAGCTGTTTTTT. Amino acid sequence: CASGVTSGSLFGELFF.

This sequence joins TRBV5-4 and TRBJ2-7, with 8 bases lining up with TRBD1. CDR1 and CDR2 (germline): SGHNT, YYREEE (reference sequence). The CDR3 loop spans 15 amino acids. V was pared by 4 bases and J by 7 bases, with 13 bases of the junction left unmatched. Written as DNA, the CDR3 is TGTGCCAGCAGCCTTATGGACAGGGTGCCGGCTGAGCAGTACTTC. It codes for CASSLMDRVPAEQYF. Full variable domain (rest looked up from reference TRBV5-4 and TRBJ2-7): ETGVTQSPTHLIKTRGQQVTLRCSSQSGHNTVSWYQQALGQGPQFIFQYYREEENGRGNFPPRFSGLQFPNYSSELNVNALELDDSALYLCASSLMDRVPAEQYFGPGTRLTVT.

The rearrangement links TRBV18 to TRBJ2-5; perhaps D is TRBD1 or TRBD2 (5 bases each). CDR1 is KGHSH and CDR2 is LQKENI in the germline V gene. The CDR3 has 16 residues. The V end was cut by 3 bases, the J end by 5 bases, with 19 bases between. This chain's CDR3 is CASSPLPGGFRETQYF. CDR3 nucleotides: TGTGCCAGCTCACCCCTCCCTGGGGGTTTTCGGGAGACCCAGTACTTC. Supplemented by reference TRBV18 and TRBJ2-5, the full variable domain reads NAGVMQNPRHLVRRRGQEARLRCSPMKGHSHVYWYRQLPEEGLKFMVYLQKENIIDESGMPKERFSAEFPKEGPSILRIQQVVRGDSAAYFCASSPLPGGFRETQYFGPGTRLLVL.

The V call is TRBV6-8, the J call TRBJ2-2, with 8 bases matching TRBD2. CDR1 and CDR2 (germline): MNHGY, SAAAGT. This CDR3 has 20 amino acids. V lost 0 bases to trimming and J lost 0 bases; unmatched junction nucleotides: 12. CDR3 residues: CASSYSRVKLAETNTGELFF. The DNA of the CDR3 is TGTGCCAGCAGTTACTCGAGAGTAAAACTAGCGGAGACGAACACCGGGGAGCTGTTTTTT.

This chain joins TRBV7-8 and TRBJ1-1, with D unresolved. Germline V CDR1 and CDR2: SGHVS, FQNEAQ. This CDR3 has 14 residues. V lost 1 base to trimming and J lost 4 bases, with 10 bases between them. This chain's CDR3 is CASSLGHQTTEAFF. For the CDR3, the DNA is TGTGCCAGCAGCTTAGGCCACCAGACCACTGAAGCTTTCTTT.

The sample holds a few counts of this clone. The V call is TRBV5-1, the J call TRBJ2-6; the D gene is possibly TRBD2 (6 bases). Trimming pared 3 bases from V and 2 bases from J, leaving 15 bases between. Looked up from germline, CDR1 is SGHRS and CDR2 is YFSETQ. The CDR3 is 17 residues long. The CDR3 loop is CASSSWRGLTGANVLTF. In DNA form, the CDR3 reads TGCGCCAGCAGCTCCTGGCGGGGACTGACTGGGGCCAACGTCCTGACTTTC.

This sequence joins TRBV5-1 and TRBJ1-3, with 8 bases that match TRBD1. Per germline, CDR1 SGHRS and CDR2 YFSETQ. There are 16 residues in the CDR3. V dropped 4 bases and J dropped 1; count of bases not matched to a gene: 7. The CDR3 sequence: CASSLDRGLSGNTIYF. The CDR3, as DNA: TGCGCCAGCAGCCTTGACAGGGGACTTTCTGGAAACACCATATATTTT.

The rearrangement joins TRBV14 to TRBJ2-1; maybe TRBD2 (6 bases). Germline CDR1 and CDR2: SGHDN and FVKESK. This CDR3 comprises 15 residues. Trimming pared 4 bases from V and 0 bases from J, leaving 10 bases between. CDR3 loop: CASSLIGGSYNEQFF. In DNA form, the CDR3 reads TGTGCCAGCAGCCTAATCGGGGGCTCCTACAATGAGCAGTTCTTC.

The J gene is TRBJ2-3, the V gene TRBV5-4, with D perhaps matching TRBD1 or TRBD2 (5 bases each). This CDR3 has 16 residues. V was cut by 4 bases and J by 3 bases, with 18 bases left in between. Germline loops: CDR1 SGHNT, CDR2 YYREEE (reference sequence). CDR3 coding DNA: TGTGCCAGCAGCCCGACAGCGGCCCTAGGAACAGATACGCAGTATTTT. As protein: CASSPTAALGTDTQYF.

This clone has only one observation. Other nucleotide sequences in the sample specify the same CDR3. The genes are TRBV7-3 and TRBJ2-7; D is perhaps TRBD1 (5 bases). CDR1 is SGHTA, CDR2 FQGTGA, per germline. The CDR3 has 13 residues. The V and J ends lost 2 bases and 6 bases respectively, with 11 bases between them. CDR3 protein: CASSLLGVGEQYF. In DNA form, the CDR3 reads TGTGCCAGCAGCTTATTAGGGGTAGGCGAGCAGTACTTC.

The chain is built from TRBV5-4 and TRBJ1-1; D remains unclear. Germline V CDR1 and CDR2: SGHNT, YYREEE (reference sequence). V lost 3 bases and J lost 6, with 9 bases in between. This CDR3 has 12 residues. CDR3 DNA sequence: TGTGCCAGCAGCTCGCTAAAGGCTGAAGCTTTCTTT. Its translation: CASSSLKAEAFF.

The CDR3 sequence: CASSFAGGPSGELFF. CDR3 DNA: TGCGCCAGCAGCTTCGCGGGAGGGCCATCCGGGGAGCTGTTTTTT. The rearrangement joins TRBV5-1 to TRBJ2-2; the match to TRBD2 covers 9 bases. The V gene end was trimmed by 2 bases and the J gene end by 6 bases; junction bases not matched to a gene: 5. The germline V gene encodes CDR1 SGHRS and CDR2 YFSETQ. CDR3 length equals 15 residues.

The chain employs TRBV5-1 and TRBJ2-5; 7 bases match TRBD2. Germline V gene data show CDR1 as SGHRS and CDR2 as YFSETQ. The CDR3 contains 15 residues. J was trimmed by 0 bases and V by 5 bases; bases with no gene match: 7. CDR3 bases: TGCGCCAGCAGTACACGTAGCGGGTACCAAGAGACCCAGTACTTC. Its translation: CASSTRSGYQETQYF.

This clone was counted a single time. The rearrangement uses TRBV7-9 and TRBJ2-5, with D unresolved. Germline V gene lookup returns CDR1 SEHNR and CDR2 FQNEAQ (reference sequence). CDR3 size: 15 residues. V was cut by 0 bases and J by 5 bases, with 13 bases left in between. The CDR3 here is CASSLAPAATETQYF. The CDR3 DNA sequence: TGTGCCAGCAGCTTAGCGCCGGCAGCTACGGAGACCCAGTACTTC.